These T cell receptor beta chains were read from a single sample in a study of blood T cell repertoires in COVID-19. Using immunoSEQ multiplex PCR, the repertoire was profiled, and TCRdb retains in-frame clones only, with some absent. The sample carries 350,000 to 550,000 clones, roughly 91% recorded once. Sequencing input: peripheral blood. Source of these receptors: a woman aged 25 to 39 with acute or convalescent COVID-19. Each CDR3 is given with its conserved first and last residue. A D gene is named only where the DNA matches it firmly. The size of a clone is reported for some rows only, either as once, few or many, or as a class for expanded clones.

.,TRBJ2-1,TRBV27,TRBD2,CASSFSGLAGDNEQFF,TGTGCCAGCAGTTTCTCTGGACTAGCGGGGGACAATGAGCAGTTCTTC
.,TRBJ1-6,TRBV11-2,TRBD1,CASSEPPWDRVDSPLHF,TGTGCCAGCAGCGAACCTCCGTGGGACAGGGTTGACTCACCCCTCCACTTT
.,TRBJ2-3,TRBV14,.,CASSQGQIADTQYF,TGTGCCAGCAGCCAAGGGCAGATTGCAGATACGCAGTATTTT
.,TRBJ1-2,TRBV30,TRBD1,CAWSADRGLVYGYTF,TGTGCCTGGAGTGCGGACAGGGGGCTGGTCTATGGCTACACCTTC
.,TRBJ2-3,TRBV5-1,.,CASSFGTKGSDTQYF,TGCGCCAGCAGCTTTGGGACAAAAGGTAGCGATACGCAGTATTTT
.,TRBJ1-6,TRBV5-5,.,CASSKYVGSSPLHF,TGTGCCAGCAGCAAGTATGTCGGGAGTTCACCCCTCCACTTT
.,TRBJ2-7,TRBV2,TRBD2,CASSGGGPYEQYF,TGTGCCAGCAGCGGGGGGGGACCCTACGAGCAGTACTTC
once,TRBJ1-6,TRBV2,.,CASSQSHNSPLHF,TGTGCCAGCAGCCAGTCTCATAATTCACCCCTCCACTTT
.,TRBJ2-3,TRBV5-1,TRBD2,CASSLPGGEADTQYF,TGCGCCAGCAGCTTACCCGGGGGGGAGGCGGATACGCAGTATTTT
.,TRBJ2-3,TRBV9,TRBD2,CASSDSSGGDTQYF,TGTGCCAGCAGCGATTCTAGCGGGGGTGATACGCAGTATTTT
.,TRBJ2-3,TRBV11-2,TRBD2,CASSLVSGATDTQYF,TGTGCCAGCAGCTTAGTCAGCGGGGCCACAGATACGCAGTATTTT
.,TRBJ1-1,TRBV6-4,TRBD1,CASRDSDRGNTEAFF,TGTGCCAGCAGGGATTCGGACAGGGGCAACACTGAAGCTTTCTTT
.,TRBJ1-1,TRBV11-2,.,CASSLFGFRGTEAFF,TGTGCCAGCAGCTTATTTGGGTTTAGGGGAACTGAAGCTTTCTTT
few,TRBJ2-7,TRBV2,.,CATTTTGLSYEQYF,TGTGCCACAACTACCACAGGGCTCTCCTACGAGCAGTACTTC
.,TRBJ2-5,TRBV28,.,CASSLGLAGQETQYF,TGTGCCAGCAGTTTGGGCCTAGCCGGGCAAGAGACCCAGTACTTC
.,TRBJ2-7,TRBV6-5,TRBD2,CASSFSSGGYYEQYF,TGTGCCAGCAGTTTCAGTAGCGGGGGGTACTACGAGCAGTACTTC
.,TRBJ2-7,TRBV12-5,.,CASGQGRGEQYF,TGTGCTAGTGGCCAAGGACGGGGCGAGCAGTACTTC
.,TRBJ1-5,TRBV19,.,CASSPTRKSGAGNQPQHF,TGTGCCAGTAGTCCCACTCGAAAAAGCGGGGCGGGCAATCAGCCCCAGCATTTT
.,TRBJ1-1,TRBV3-1/TRBV3-2,.,CASSQGNRNTEAFF,TGTGCCAGCAGCCAAGGGAACAGGAACACTGAAGCTTTCTTT
.,TRBJ1-2,TRBV7-9,TRBD1,CASSHAGQYVGYTF,TGTGCCAGCAGCCACGCGGGACAGTATGTTGGCTACACCTTC
.,TRBJ2-4,TRBV9,.,CASSVGWGDIQYF,TGTGCCAGCAGCGTAGGGTGGGGGGACATTCAGTACTTC
few,TRBJ1-3,TRBV4-1,.,CASSHAGAGNTIYF,TGCGCCAGCAGCCACGCAGGGGCTGGAAACACCATATATTTT
.,TRBJ2-7,TRBV7-9,.,CASSLIGGSYEQYF,TGTGCCAGCAGCTTAATAGGCGGTTCCTACGAGCAGTACTTC
.,TRBJ2-7,TRBV5-4,.,CASSLGRGGHYEQYF,TGTGCCAGCAGCTTGGGTAGGGGAGGACACTACGAGCAGTACTTC
.,TRBJ1-5,TRBV10-2,TRBD1,CASRQGSNQPQHF,TGCGCCAGCAGACAGGGGAGCAATCAGCCCCAGCATTTT
once,TRBJ1-1,TRBV5-1,.,CASSLAGVFTEAFF,TGCGCCAGCAGCTTGGCGGGGGTCTTCACTGAAGCTTTCTTT
.,TRBJ2-1,TRBV6-6,TRBD2,CASSYSSSGGAGEQFF,TGTGCCAGCAGTTACTCGTCGAGCGGGGGGGCCGGTGAGCAGTTCTTC
.,TRBJ2-3,TRBV28,TRBD1,CASSLDPRQGDTDTQYF,TGTGCCAGCAGTTTAGACCCAAGACAGGGGGATACAGATACGCAGTATTTT
.,TRBJ2-5,TRBV9,.,CASSLEASERETQYF,TGTGCCAGCAGCCTAGAGGCTAGCGAAAGAGAGACCCAGTACTTC
.,TRBJ2-6,TRBV5-6,.,CASSLGEVRVASGANVLTF,TGTGCCAGCAGCTTGGGGGAGGTCAGGGTGGCATCTGGGGCCAACGTCCTGACTTTC
.,TRBJ2-3,TRBV20-1,.,CSARFGDTQYF,TGCAGTGCCCGGTTCGGTGATACGCAGTATTTT
.,TRBJ2-7,TRBV6-5,TRBD2,CASRTSGGTYEQYF,TGTGCCAGCAGAACTAGCGGGGGAACATACGAGCAGTACTTC
.,TRBJ1-4,TRBV21-1,.,CASNRENNEKLFF,TGTGCCAGCAACAGGGAAAATAATGAAAAACTGTTTTTT
.,TRBJ1-2,TRBV30,TRBD1,CASPDRGGGGYTF,TGTGCCTCCCCAGACAGGGGGGGTGGCGGCTACACCTTC
few,TRBJ2-1,TRBV6-1,TRBD2,CASSEQGLKYNEQFF,TGTGCCAGCAGTGAACAGGGACTAAAGTACAATGAGCAGTTCTTC
.,TRBJ2-1,TRBV28,TRBD1,CASSFLDRVHEQFF,TGTGCCAGCAGTTTTCTGGACAGGGTCCATGAGCAGTTCTTC
.,TRBJ2-1,TRBV7-3,.,CASSLTGQYNEQFF,TGTGCCAGCAGCTTAACTGGGCAGTACAATGAGCAGTTCTTC
.,TRBJ1-3,TRBV9,.,CASSVEGGSGNTIYF,TGTGCCAGCAGCGTAGAAGGGGGATCTGGAAACACCATATATTTT
.,TRBJ2-7,TRBV10-3,.,CAISENTYEQYF,TGTGCCATCAGTGAAAACACCTACGAGCAGTACTTC
.,TRBJ2-3,TRBV4-1,TRBD2,CACSLYSGGGTDTQYF,TGCGCCTGCAGCCTTTATTCGGGGGGGGGCACAGATACGCAGTATTTT
.,TRBJ2-3,TRBV5-1,.,CASSLTPQGSTDTQYF,TGCGCCAGCAGCTTAACTCCCCAGGGAAGCACAGATACGCAGTATTTT
.,TRBJ1-5,TRBV15,.,CATSISLGPQHF,TGTGCCACCAGCATCTCCCTAGGGCCCCAGCATTTT